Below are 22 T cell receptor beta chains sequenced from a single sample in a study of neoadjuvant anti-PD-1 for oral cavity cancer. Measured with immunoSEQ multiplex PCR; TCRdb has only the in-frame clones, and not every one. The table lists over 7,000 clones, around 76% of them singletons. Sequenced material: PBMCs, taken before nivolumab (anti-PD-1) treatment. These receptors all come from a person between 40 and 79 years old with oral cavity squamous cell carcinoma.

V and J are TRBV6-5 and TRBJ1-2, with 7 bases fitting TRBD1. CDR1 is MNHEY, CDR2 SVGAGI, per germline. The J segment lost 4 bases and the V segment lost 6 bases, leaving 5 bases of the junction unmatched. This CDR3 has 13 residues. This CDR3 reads CASRAGGGYGYTF. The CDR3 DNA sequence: TGTGCCAGCAGGGCAGGGGGGGGCTATGGCTACACCTTC.

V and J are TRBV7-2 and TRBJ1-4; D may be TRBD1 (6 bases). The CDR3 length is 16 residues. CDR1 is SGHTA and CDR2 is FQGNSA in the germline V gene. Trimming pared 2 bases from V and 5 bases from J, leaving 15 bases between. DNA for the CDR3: TGTGCCAGCAGCTTAAATCCCGGGGGGCCGAATGAAAAACTGTTTTTT. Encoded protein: CASSLNPGGPNEKLFF.

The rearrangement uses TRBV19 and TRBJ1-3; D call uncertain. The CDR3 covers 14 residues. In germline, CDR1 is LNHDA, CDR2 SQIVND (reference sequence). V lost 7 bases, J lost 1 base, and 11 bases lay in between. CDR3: CASTAVESGNTIYF. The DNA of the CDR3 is TGTGCCAGTACAGCAGTTGAGTCTGGAAACACCATATATTTT.

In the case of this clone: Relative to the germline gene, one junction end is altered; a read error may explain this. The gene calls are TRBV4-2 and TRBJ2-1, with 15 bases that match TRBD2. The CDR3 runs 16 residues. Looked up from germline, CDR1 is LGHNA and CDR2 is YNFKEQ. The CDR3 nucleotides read TGTGCCAGCAGCCAAGATCAAGGACTAGCGGGGGGGCTCCGACTCTTC. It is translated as CASSQDQGLAGGLRLF.

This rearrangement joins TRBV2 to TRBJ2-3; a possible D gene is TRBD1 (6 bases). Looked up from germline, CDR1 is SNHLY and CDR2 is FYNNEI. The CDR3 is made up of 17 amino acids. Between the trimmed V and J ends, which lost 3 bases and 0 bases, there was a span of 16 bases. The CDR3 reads CASSDPWTDLSTDTQYF. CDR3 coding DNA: TGTGCCAGCAGTGACCCTTGGACAGACCTTAGCACAGATACGCAGTATTTT.

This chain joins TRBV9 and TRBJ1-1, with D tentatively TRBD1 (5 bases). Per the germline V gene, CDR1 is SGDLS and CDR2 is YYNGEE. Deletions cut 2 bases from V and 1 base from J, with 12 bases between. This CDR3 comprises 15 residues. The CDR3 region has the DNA TGTGCCAGCAGCGTGCCAACAGGACCGAACACTGAAGCTTTCTTT. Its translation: CASSVPTGPNTEAFF.

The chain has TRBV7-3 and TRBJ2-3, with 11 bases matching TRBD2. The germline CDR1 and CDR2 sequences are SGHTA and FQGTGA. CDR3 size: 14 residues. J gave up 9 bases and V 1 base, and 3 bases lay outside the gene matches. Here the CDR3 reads CASSLKVAGGTQYF. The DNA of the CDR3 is TGTGCCAGCAGCTTAAAGGTAGCGGGGGGGACGCAGTATTTT.

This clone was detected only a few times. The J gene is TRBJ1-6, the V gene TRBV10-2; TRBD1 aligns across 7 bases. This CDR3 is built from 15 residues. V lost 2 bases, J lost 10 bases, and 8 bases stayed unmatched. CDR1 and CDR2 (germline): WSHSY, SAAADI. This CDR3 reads CASSETDRVGSPLHF. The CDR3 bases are TGCGCCAGCAGTGAGACCGACAGGGTGGGCTCACCCCTCCACTTT.

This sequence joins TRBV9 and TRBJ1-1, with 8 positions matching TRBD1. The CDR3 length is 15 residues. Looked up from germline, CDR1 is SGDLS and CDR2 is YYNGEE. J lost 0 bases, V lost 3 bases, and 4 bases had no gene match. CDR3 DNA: TGTGCCAGCAGCGCAGGACAGGGAATGAACACTGAAGCTTTCTTT. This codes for CASSAGQGMNTEAFF.

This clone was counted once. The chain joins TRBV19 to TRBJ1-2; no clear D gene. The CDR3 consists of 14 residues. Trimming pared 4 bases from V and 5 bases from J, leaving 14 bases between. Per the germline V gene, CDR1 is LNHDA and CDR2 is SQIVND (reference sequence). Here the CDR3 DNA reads TGTGCCAGTAGTAGCACGGGCCCCTCGTATGGCTACACCTTC. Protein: CASSSTGPSYGYTF.

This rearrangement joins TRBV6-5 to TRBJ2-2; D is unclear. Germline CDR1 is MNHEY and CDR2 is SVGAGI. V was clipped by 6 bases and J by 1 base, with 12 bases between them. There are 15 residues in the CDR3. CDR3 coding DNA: TGTGCCAGCAGAGACGGACGGCTGAACACCGGGGAGCTGTTTTTT. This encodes CASRDGRLNTGELFF.

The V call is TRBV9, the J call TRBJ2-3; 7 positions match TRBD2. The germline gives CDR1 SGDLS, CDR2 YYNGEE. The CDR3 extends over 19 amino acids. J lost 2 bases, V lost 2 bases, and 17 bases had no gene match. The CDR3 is CASSVSPTSKRIVTDTQYF. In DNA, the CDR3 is TGTGCCAGCAGCGTCTCACCGACTAGCAAACGAATAGTCACAGATACGCAGTATTTT.

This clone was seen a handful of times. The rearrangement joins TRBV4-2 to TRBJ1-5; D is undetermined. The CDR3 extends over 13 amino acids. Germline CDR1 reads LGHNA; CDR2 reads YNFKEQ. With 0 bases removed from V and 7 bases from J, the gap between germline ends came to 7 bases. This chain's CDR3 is CASSQDLWQPQHF. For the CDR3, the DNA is TGTGCCAGCAGCCAAGATCTGTGGCAGCCCCAGCATTTT.

CDR3 coding DNA: TGTGCCAGCAGCGGTAAACCGGGACAACAGAACACTGAAGCTTTCTTT. Its protein product is CASSGKPGQQNTEAFF. V is TRBV7-8 and J is TRBJ1-1; TRBD1 is a possible D gene (6 bases). Germline V CDR1 and CDR2: SGHVS, FQNEAQ. CDR3 length: 16 residues. Trimming left V 5 bases short and J 1 base short, with 17 bases between.

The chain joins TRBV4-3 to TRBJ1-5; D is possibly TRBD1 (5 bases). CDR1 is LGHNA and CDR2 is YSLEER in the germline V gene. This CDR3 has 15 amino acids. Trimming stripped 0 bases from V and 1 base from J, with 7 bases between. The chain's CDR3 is CASSQEAGSNQPQHF. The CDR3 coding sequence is TGCGCCAGCAGCCAAGAAGCAGGGAGCAATCAGCCCCAGCATTTT.

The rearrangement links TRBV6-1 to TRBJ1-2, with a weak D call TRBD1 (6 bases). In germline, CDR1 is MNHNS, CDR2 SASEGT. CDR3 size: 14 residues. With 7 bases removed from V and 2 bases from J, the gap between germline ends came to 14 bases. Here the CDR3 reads CASTTGGANYGYTF. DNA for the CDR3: TGTGCCAGCACGACAGGTGGAGCGAACTATGGCTACACCTTC.

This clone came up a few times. CDR3 in amino acids: CASSIGRTGDFHSYNSPLHF. CDR3 bases: TGTGCCAGTAGTATAGGTCGGACAGGTGACTTTCACTCCTATAATTCACCCCTCCACTTT. The chain couples TRBV19 to TRBJ1-6; 7 bases fit TRBD1. Per germline, CDR1 LNHDA and CDR2 SQIVND (reference sequence). The CDR3 runs to 20 residues. The V segment lost 1 base and the J segment 0 bases; nucleotides outside the gene matches: 12.

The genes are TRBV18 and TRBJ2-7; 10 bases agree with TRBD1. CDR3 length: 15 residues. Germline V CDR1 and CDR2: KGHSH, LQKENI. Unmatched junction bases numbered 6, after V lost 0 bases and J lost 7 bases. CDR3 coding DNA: TGTGCCAGCTCACCACCCACCGGGACAGGGGCTGAGCAGTACTTC. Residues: CASSPPTGTGAEQYF. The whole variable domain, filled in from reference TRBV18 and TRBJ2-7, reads NAGVMQNPRHLVRRRGQEARLRCSPMKGHSHVYWYRQLPEEGLKFMVYLQKENIIDESGMPKERFSAEFPKEGPSILRIQQVVRGDSAAYFCASSPPTGTGAEQYFGPGTRLTVT.

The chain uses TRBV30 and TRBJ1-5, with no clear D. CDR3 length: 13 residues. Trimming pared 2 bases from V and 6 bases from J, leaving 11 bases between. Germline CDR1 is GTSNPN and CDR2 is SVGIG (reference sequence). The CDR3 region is CAWSTPGFQPQHF. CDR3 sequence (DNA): TGTGCCTGGAGTACCCCCGGATTTCAGCCCCAGCATTTT.

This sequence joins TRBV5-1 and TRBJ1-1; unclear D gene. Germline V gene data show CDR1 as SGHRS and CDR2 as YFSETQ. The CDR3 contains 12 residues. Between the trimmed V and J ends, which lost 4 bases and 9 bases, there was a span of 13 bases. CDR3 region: CASSLERTKAFF. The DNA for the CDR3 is TGCGCCAGCAGCCTGGAACGGACGAAAGCTTTCTTT.

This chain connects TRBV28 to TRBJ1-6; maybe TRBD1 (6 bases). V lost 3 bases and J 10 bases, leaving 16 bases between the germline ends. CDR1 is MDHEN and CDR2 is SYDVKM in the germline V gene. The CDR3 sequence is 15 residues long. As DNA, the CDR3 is TGTGCCAGCAGTTTTAGTCAGGGGATAGAGTCACCCCTCCACTTT. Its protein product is CASSFSQGIESPLHF.

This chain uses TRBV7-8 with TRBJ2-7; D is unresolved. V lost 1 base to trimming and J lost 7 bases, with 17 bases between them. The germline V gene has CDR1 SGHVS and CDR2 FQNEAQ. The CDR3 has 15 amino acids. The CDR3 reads CASSLDEARSREQYF. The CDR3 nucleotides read TGTGCCAGCAGCTTAGATGAGGCCCGATCTAGGGAGCAGTACTTC. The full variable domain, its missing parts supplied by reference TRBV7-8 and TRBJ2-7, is GAGVSQSPRYKVAKRGQDVALRCDPISGHVSLFWYQQALGQGPEFLTYFQNEAQLDKSGLPSDRFFAERPEGSVSTLKIQRTQQEDSAVYLCASSLDEARSREQYFGPGTRLTVT.